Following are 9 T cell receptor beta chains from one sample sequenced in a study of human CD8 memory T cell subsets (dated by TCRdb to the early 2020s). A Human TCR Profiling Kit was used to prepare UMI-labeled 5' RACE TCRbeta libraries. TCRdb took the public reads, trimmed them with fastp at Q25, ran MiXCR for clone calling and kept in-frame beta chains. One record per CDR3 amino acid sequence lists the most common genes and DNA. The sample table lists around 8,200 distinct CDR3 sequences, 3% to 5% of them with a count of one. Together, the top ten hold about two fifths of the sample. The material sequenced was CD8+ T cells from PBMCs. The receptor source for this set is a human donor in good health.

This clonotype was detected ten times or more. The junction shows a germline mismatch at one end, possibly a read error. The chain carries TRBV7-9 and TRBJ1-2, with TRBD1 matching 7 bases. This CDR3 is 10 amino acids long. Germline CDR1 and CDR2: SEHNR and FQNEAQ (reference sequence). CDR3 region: CASSLEGAVF. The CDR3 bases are TGTGCCAGCAGCTTAGAGGGGGCCGTCTTC.

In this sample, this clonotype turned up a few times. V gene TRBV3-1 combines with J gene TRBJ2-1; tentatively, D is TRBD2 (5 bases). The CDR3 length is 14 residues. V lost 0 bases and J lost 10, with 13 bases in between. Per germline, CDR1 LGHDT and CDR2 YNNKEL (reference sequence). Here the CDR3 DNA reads TGTGCCAGCAGCCAAGAAGGGCTAGCCCCGGAGCAGTTCTTC. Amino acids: CASSQEGLAPEQFF.

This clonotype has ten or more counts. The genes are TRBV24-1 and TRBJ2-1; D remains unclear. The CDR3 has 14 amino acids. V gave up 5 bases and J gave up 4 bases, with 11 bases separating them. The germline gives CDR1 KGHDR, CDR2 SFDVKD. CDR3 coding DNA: TGTGCCACCAGTGGCTCCAAGGGATACAATGAGCAGTTCTTC. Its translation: CATSGSKGYNEQFF.

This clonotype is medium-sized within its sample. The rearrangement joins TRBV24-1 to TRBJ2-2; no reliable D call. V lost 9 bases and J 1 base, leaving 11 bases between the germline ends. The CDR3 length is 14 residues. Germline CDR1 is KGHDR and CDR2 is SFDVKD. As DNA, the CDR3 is TGTGCCACCGGGGAAACTCAGAACACCGGGGAGCTGTTTTTT. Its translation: CATGETQNTGELFF.

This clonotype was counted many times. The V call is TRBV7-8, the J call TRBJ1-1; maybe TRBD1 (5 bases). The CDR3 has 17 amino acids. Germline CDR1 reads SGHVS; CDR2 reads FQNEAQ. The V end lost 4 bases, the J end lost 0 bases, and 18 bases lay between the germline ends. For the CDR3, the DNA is TGTGCCAGCAGCTCTAATCGATTCGGGGGAATGAACACTGAAGCTTTCTTT. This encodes CASSSNRFGGMNTEAFF.

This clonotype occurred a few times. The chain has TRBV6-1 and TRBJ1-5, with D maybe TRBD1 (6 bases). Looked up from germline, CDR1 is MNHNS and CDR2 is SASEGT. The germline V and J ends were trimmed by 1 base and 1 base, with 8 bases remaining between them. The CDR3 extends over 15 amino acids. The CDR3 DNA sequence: TGTGCCAGCAGTGAAGAGGGGGGGAGCAATCAGCCCCAGCATTTT. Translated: CASSEEGGSNQPQHF.

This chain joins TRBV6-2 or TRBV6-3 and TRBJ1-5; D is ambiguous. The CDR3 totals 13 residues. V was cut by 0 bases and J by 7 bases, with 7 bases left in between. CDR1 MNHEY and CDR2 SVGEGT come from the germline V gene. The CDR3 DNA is TGTGCCAGCAGTTACTCGGTAAGCCAGCCCCAGCATTTT. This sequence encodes CASSYSVSQPQHF.

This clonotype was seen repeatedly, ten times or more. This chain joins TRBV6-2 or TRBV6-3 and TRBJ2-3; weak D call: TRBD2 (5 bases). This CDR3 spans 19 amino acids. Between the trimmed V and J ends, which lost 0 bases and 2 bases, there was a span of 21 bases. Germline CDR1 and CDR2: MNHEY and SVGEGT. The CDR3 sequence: CASSYSLVPRAEDTDTQYF. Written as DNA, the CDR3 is TGTGCCAGCAGTTACTCCCTAGTTCCACGAGCGGAGGACACAGATACGCAGTATTTT.

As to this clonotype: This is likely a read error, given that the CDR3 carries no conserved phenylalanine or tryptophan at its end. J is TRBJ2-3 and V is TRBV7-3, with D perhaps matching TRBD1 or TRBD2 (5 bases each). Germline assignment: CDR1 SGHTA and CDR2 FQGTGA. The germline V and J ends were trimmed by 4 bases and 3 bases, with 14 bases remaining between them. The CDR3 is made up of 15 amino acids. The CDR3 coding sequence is TGTGCCAGCAGCTCGGGGCCGGCAACTACAGATACGCAGTATTCT. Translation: CASSSGPATTDTQYS.